The 5 T cell receptor beta chains given below trace back to one sample, sequenced in a study of shared clonotypes between healthy human individuals. Libraries were prepared by immunoSEQ multiplex PCR; TCRdb keeps only in-frame clonotypes and omits some of them. The sample shows 2.5 million or so clones, 90% to 95% of them seen only once. Sequenced: naive CD4+ T cells sorted from blood. Stated subset: CD45RA+ positively selected. These receptors were obtained from a man aged 18 to 35 in good health.

The rearrangement joins TRBV14 to TRBJ1-1, with a weak D call TRBD1 (6 bases). V lost 3 bases and J lost 1, with 15 bases in between. Germline-derived CDR1 and CDR2 are SGHDN and FVKESK. This CDR3 region has 16 residues. CDR3 nucleotides: TGTGCCAGCAGCCAGCTTACCGACAGGAGGAACACTGAAGCTTTCTTT. Its protein is CASSQLTDRRNTEAFF.

The CDR3 coding sequence is TGTGCCAGCAGGCTGGGGAGGGGTGATAACTATGGCTACACCTTC. This gives the protein CASRLGRGDNYGYTF. The chain recombines TRBV27 with TRBJ1-2; weak D call: TRBD1 (5 bases). CDR1 and CDR2 (germline): MNHEY, SMNVEV (reference sequence). The CDR3 spans 15 residues. Between the trimmed V and J ends, which lost 6 bases and 1 base, there was a span of 15 bases.

This chain links TRBV11-3 with TRBJ2-5; TRBD2 matches 15 bases. CDR3 length: 16 residues. Germline V lookup: CDR1 SGHNT, CDR2 YENEEA. J was trimmed by 5 bases and V by 5 bases; bases with no gene match: 6. The CDR3 loop reads CASSPGTSGGQETQYF. The CDR3 region has the DNA TGTGCCAGCAGCCCAGGGACTAGCGGGGGGCAGGAGACCCAGTACTTC.

The rearrangement uses TRBV7-2 and TRBJ2-3, with TRBD2 identical over 10 bases. The CDR3 is 18 amino acids. V lost 5 bases, J lost 6 bases, and 17 bases stayed unmatched. The germline CDR1 and CDR2 sequences are SGHTA and FQGNSA. CDR3 loop: CASSKRQMLAGASDTQYF. CDR3 bases: TGTGCCAGCAGCAAACGGCAGATGCTAGCGGGAGCCTCGGATACGCAGTATTTT.

As to this clone: Other DNA sequences of this sample code for an identical CDR3. V and J are TRBV2 and TRBJ2-7; D may be TRBD1 (6 bases). The germline V and J ends were trimmed by 1 base and 2 bases, with 9 bases remaining between them. The length of the CDR3 is 14 residues. The germline V gene encodes CDR1 SNHLY and CDR2 FYNNEI. The DNA of the CDR3 is TGTGCCAGCAGTGAAGAAGGGGGTGCCTACGAGCAGTACTTC. It yields the protein CASSEEGGAYEQYF.